The 15 T cell receptor beta chains reported below all come from one sample, sequenced in a study of OX40 agonist ivuxolimab in advanced cancers. The repertoire was sequenced with immunoSEQ multiplex PCR; TCRdb's copy has only in-frame clones and lacks some. The profile covers tens of thousands of clones, with 70% to 90% appearing a single time and around 24% taken by the ten largest. The sample here was CD4+ or CD8+ T cells sorted from blood, taken in a trial of the OX40 agonist ivuxolimab. These receptors all come from an adult with an advanced solid tumor such as melanoma, head and neck, liver or kidney cancer.

The chain is built from TRBV11-1 and TRBJ2-7; 8 positions agree with TRBD1. The J segment lost 3 bases and the V segment lost 0 bases, leaving 4 bases of the junction unmatched. CDR1 is SGHAT, CDR2 FQDESV, per germline (reference sequence). This CDR3 region has 15 residues. The chain's CDR3 is CASSLAGTGSYEQYF. As DNA, the CDR3 is TGTGCCAGCAGCTTAGCCGGGACAGGAAGCTACGAGCAGTACTTC.

The rearrangement links TRBV27 to TRBJ2-7; weak D call: TRBD2 (5 bases). V shed 2 bases and J shed 2 bases, with 13 bases lying between them. The CDR3 consists of 15 residues. Germline CDR1 MNHEY, CDR2 SMNVEV (reference sequence). CDR3 DNA: TGTGCCAGCAGTTTAGCGTGGGAGAGGGCCTACGAGCAGTACTTC. It yields the protein CASSLAWERAYEQYF.

The chain employs TRBV7-3 and TRBJ1-5; D is ambiguous. Germline V gives CDR1 SGHTA, CDR2 FQGTGA. Trimming pared 6 bases from V and 7 bases from J, leaving 13 bases between. This CDR3 is built from 13 residues. The CDR3 protein is CASSMGGGQPQHF. In DNA, the CDR3 is TGTGCCAGCAGTATGGGCGGAGGGCAGCCCCAGCATTTT. Complete variable domain (other parts from reference TRBV7-3 and TRBJ1-5): GAGVSQTPSNKVTEKGKYVELRCDPISGHTALYWYRQSLGQGPEFLIYFQGTGAADDSGLPNDRFFAVRPEGSVSTLKIQRTERGDSAVYLCASSMGGGQPQHFGDGTRLSIL.

This sequence joins TRBV30 and TRBJ2-1; 13 bases are a match to TRBD2. The V segment lost 5 bases and the J segment 8 bases; nucleotides outside the gene matches: 6. The germline gives CDR1 GTSNPN, CDR2 SVGIG (reference sequence). The CDR3 runs 14 residues. The CDR3 DNA reads TGTGCCTGGGTCACTAGCGGGAGGGCACATGAGCAGTTCTTC. Its protein product is CAWVTSGRAHEQFF.

The J gene is TRBJ2-7, the V gene TRBV2; 11 bases agree with TRBD1. Germline V gives CDR1 SNHLY, CDR2 FYNNEI. V dropped 5 bases and J dropped 7; count of bases not matched to a gene: 7. This CDR3 has 14 residues. CDR3 sequence reads: CASSTGTGGREQYF. The DNA for the CDR3 is TGTGCCAGCAGTACCGGGACAGGGGGGAGGGAGCAGTACTTC.

V and J are TRBV7-2 and TRBJ2-7; no firm D call. Per germline, CDR1 SGHTA and CDR2 FQGNSA. Trimming removed 5 bases at V and 2 bases at J, with 16 bases between. The CDR3 is 15 amino acids. CDR3 sequence: CASSQNSGFAYEQYF. The CDR3 DNA reads as TGTGCCAGCAGCCAAAATTCGGGTTTTGCCTACGAGCAGTACTTC. Combining the CDR3 with reference TRBV7-2 and TRBJ2-7 gives the whole variable domain GAGVSQSPSNKVTEKGKDVELRCDPISGHTALYWYRQSLGQGLEFLIYFQGNSAPDKSGLPSDRFSAERTGGSVSTLTIQRTQQEDSAVYLCASSQNSGFAYEQYFGPGTRLTVT.

This clone is deemed medium-sized. The rearrangement links TRBV7-9 to TRBJ1-3; D is undetermined. V was clipped by 5 bases and J by 0 bases, with 20 bases between them. The CDR3 length is 18 residues. Germline loops: CDR1 SEHNR, CDR2 FQNEAQ (reference sequence). CDR3 nucleotide sequence: TGTGCCAGCAGCGCCCGACCCACGTGGGAGAGCTCTGGAAACACCATATATTTT. It encodes CASSARPTWESSGNTIYF.

The chain links TRBV5-1 to TRBJ2-7, with 9 bases that match TRBD1. The ends lost 4 bases at V and 6 bases at J; junction bases unmatched: 17. There are 17 residues in the CDR3. CDR1 and CDR2 from the germline V gene are SGHRS and YFSETQ. The DNA for the CDR3 is TGCGCCAGCAGCCTATCAACCTGGGACAGGGCAATCGGCGAGCAGTACTTC. As protein: CASSLSTWDRAIGEQYF.

This chain connects TRBV27 to TRBJ2-3; 9 nucleotides align to TRBD2. V lost 2 bases and J lost 9; bases outside the gene matches: 12. This CDR3 region has 16 residues. Per the germline V gene, CDR1 is MNHEY and CDR2 is SMNVEV (reference sequence). CDR3 loop: CASSLSGTSSPNTQYF. CDR3 nucleotides: TGTGCCAGCAGTTTAAGTGGGACTAGCTCACCAAACACGCAGTATTTT.

This chain links TRBV7-9 with TRBJ2-7; 9 bases line up with TRBD1. CDR1 and CDR2 from the germline V gene are SEHNR and FQNEAQ (reference sequence). The CDR3 spans 15 residues. Trimming at V came to 4 bases and at J to 4 bases, leaving 8 bases not matched to a gene. CDR3 nucleotides: TGTGCCAGCAGCTACCCCCTCGACAGGGGGTACGAGCAGTACTTC. It encodes CASSYPLDRGYEQYF.

This clone has only a few counts. V and J are TRBV7-6 and TRBJ2-7; 7 nucleotides match TRBD2. J lost 5 bases, V lost 5 bases, and 9 bases had no gene match. From germline, CDR1 is SGHVS and CDR2 FNYEAQ. CDR3 length: 14 amino acids. CDR3 bases: TGTGCCAGCAGCGGGGACTACCCTTCTAACGAGCAGTACTTC. Translated, it gives CASSGDYPSNEQYF.

This clone was observed a few times. The chain links TRBV29-1 to TRBJ2-7; D possibly corresponds to TRBD2 (6 bases). This CDR3 contains 13 residues. CDR1 is SQVTM and CDR2 is ANQGSEA in the germline V gene. V was cut by 4 bases and J by 6 bases, with 16 bases left in between. CDR3 sequence: CSVVGGVSGEQYF. The DNA of the CDR3 is TGCAGCGTTGTTGGAGGGGTGTCCGGCGAGCAGTACTTC.

The rearrangement joins TRBV13 to TRBJ1-1; D is uncertain. The CDR3 totals 13 residues. The germline V gene encodes CDR1 PRHDT and CDR2 FYEKMQ (reference sequence). Trimming cost V 2 bases and J 3 bases, with 7 bases left between them. In nucleotides, the CDR3 is TGTGCCAGCAGCTTATCGGGCGACACTGAAGCTTTCTTT. Protein sequence: CASSLSGDTEAFF.

The chain has TRBV6-5 and TRBJ2-2, with 8 bases fitting TRBD2. This CDR3 comprises 13 residues. V was clipped by 5 bases and J by 6 bases; unmatched bases: 2. In germline, CDR1 is MNHEY, CDR2 SVGAGI. In DNA form, the CDR3 reads TGTGCCAGCAGTCCAGCGGGGGCCGGGGAGCTGTTTTTT. It translates to CASSPAGAGELFF.

The V and J genes are TRBV10-3 and TRBJ1-3; D unresolved. V was cut by 5 bases and J by 4 bases, with 21 bases left in between. The CDR3 spans 17 residues. In germline, CDR1 is ENHRY, CDR2 SYGVKD. The CDR3 DNA sequence: TGTGCCATCAGTCCCTTGGAACGTGGAATGATAGGAAACACCATATATTTT. Protein: CAISPLERGMIGNTIYF.